A selection of T cell receptor beta chains follows, all from one sample in a study of cytomegalovirus exposure and HLA in healthy donors. Sequencing used immunoSEQ multiplex PCR; TCRdb keeps in-frame clones, though not all of them. The profile shows some 200,000 clones, 75% to 90% of them singletons. The sample comprised PBMCs. The origin of the receptors is a woman in her thirties or forties in good health and CMV-seronegative. Both conserved end residues are part of each CDR3. A D gene is named only where the DNA matches it firmly. The size field is filled for only some rows; it gives once, few, many or a size class.

clone_size j_call d_call v_call cdr3_nt cdr3_aa
few TRBJ2-7 TRBD1 TRBV5-1 TGCGCCAGCAGCTACTCGGGACAGCATCCTCACGAGCAGTACTTC CASSYSGQHPHEQYF
NA TRBJ1-4 TRBD1 TRBV9 TGTGCCAGCAGCCTGCACGCAGGGGGCCGCGAAAAACTGTTTTTT CASSLHAGGREKLFF
NA TRBJ1-2 NA TRBV27 TGTGCCAGCAGTTTCTCGGGGAACTATGGCTACACCTTC CASSFSGNYGYTF
NA TRBJ2-7 NA TRBV7-8 TGTGCCAGCAGCTTAGCGGGGACTTCCTACGAGCAGTACTTC CASSLAGTSYEQYF
NA TRBJ2-7 TRBD1 TRBV27 TGTGCCAGCAGTTCCCGGGACAGGGTGAACGAGCAGTACTTC CASSSRDRVNEQYF
NA TRBJ2-3 TRBD2 TRBV7-9 TGTGCCAGCAGCCCCCCACTAGCGGGGCCCTTCACAGATACGCAGTATTTT CASSPPLAGPFTDTQYF
few TRBJ2-5 NA TRBV7-2 TGTGCCAGCAGCCCCCAACAGGGCTCCGAGACCCAGTACTTC CASSPQQGSETQYF
NA TRBJ2-1 TRBD2 TRBV11-2 TGTGCCAGCAGCTTAGAGGGGGCGGGAGGGCTTTTTGATGAGCAGTTCTTC CASSLEGAGGLFDEQFF
NA TRBJ2-1 NA TRBV14 TGTGCCAGCAGCCAACAGCGGATAGTCTACAATGAGCAGTTCTTC CASSQQRIVYNEQFF
NA TRBJ1-4 TRBD1 TRBV30 TGTGCCTGGGGACAGGGGGAAAAACTGTTTTTT CAWGQGEKLFF
once TRBJ2-1 NA TRBV28 TGTGCCAGCAGTTTACGGGACACCGAGTCGGAGCAGTTCTTC CASSLRDTESEQFF
few TRBJ2-1 NA TRBV19 TGTGCCAGTAGTACGTTACAAGACAATGAGCAGTTCTTC CASSTLQDNEQFF
NA TRBJ2-1 TRBD2 TRBV7-6 TGTGCCAGCAGCTTCGGACTAGCGGGAGGGCCGTACAATGAGCAGTTCTTC CASSFGLAGGPYNEQFF
NA TRBJ1-5 TRBD1 TRBV10-3 TGTGCCATCAGTGAGCAACAGGGGGCGTATCAGCCCCAGCATTTT CAISEQQGAYQPQHF
NA TRBJ2-6 NA TRBV4-1 TGCGCCAGCAGCCAAGAGGCGACAGCCTCTGGGGCCAACGTCCTGACTTTC CASSQEATASGANVLTF
few TRBJ1-2 NA TRBV20-1 TGCAGTGCCACGCACAGGGCTGGCTACACCTTC CSATHRAGYTF
NA TRBJ2-7 TRBD1 TRBV7-9 TGTGCCAGCAGCCCACCGTTAGGTACAGGGGATACCGAGCAGTACTTC CASSPPLGTGDTEQYF
few TRBJ1-2 TRBD1 TRBV7-2 TGTGCCAGCAGCCCCCAAGGACAGGGCTATGGCTACACCTTC CASSPQGQGYGYTF
NA TRBJ2-5 NA TRBV10-1 TGCGCCAGCAGTGAGAGCGGAACCAAGGGAGAGACCCAGTACTTC CASSESGTKGETQYF
few TRBJ2-5 NA TRBV2 TGTGCCAGCCGAGTAGAGACCCAGTACTTC CASRVETQYF
NA TRBJ2-2 TRBD1 TRBV12-5 TGTGCTAGTGGTTTGGCATTTCTTAGAGACAGGGGCACCGGGGAGCTGTTTTTT CASGLAFLRDRGTGELFF
NA TRBJ1-4 TRBD1 TRBV5-1 TGCGCCAGCAGCCCAACGGGACAGCCTAATGAAAAACTGTTTTTT CASSPTGQPNEKLFF
once TRBJ2-7 TRBD1 TRBV6-6 TGTGCCACCCACGGACAGGGTCGGAACTACGAGCAGTACTTC CATHGQGRNYEQYF
NA TRBJ2-7 NA TRBV28 TGTGCCAGCAGTTTAGGGGGGGCCAGGGAGCAGTACTTC CASSLGGAREQYF
once TRBJ2-7 NA TRBV6-1 TGTGCCAGCAGTGAAGCACCATACGGAGACTACGAGCAGTACTTC CASSEAPYGDYEQYF
NA TRBJ2-5 TRBD1 TRBV12-5 TGTGCTAGTGCCGACCTCCTCCATGGGACAGGGGTGGGGACCCAGTACTTC CASADLLHGTGVGTQYF
once TRBJ2-5 TRBD2 TRBV6-5 TGTGCCAGCAGTTACGTGACTAGCGGACCCAAGGGGCAGTACTTC CASSYVTSGPKGQYF
NA TRBJ2-7 NA TRBV6-5 TGTGCCAGCAGTTACTCGAACCTAGGCTTCGACGAGCAGTACTTC CASSYSNLGFDEQYF
NA TRBJ2-3 NA TRBV5-4 TGTGCCAGCAGCCCCCGAGAACAGCCCTCAGGAATAGATACGCAGTATTTT CASSPREQPSGIDTQYF
NA TRBJ2-7 NA TRBV30 TGTGCCTGGAGTAGAAGCGGCGGCGAGCAGTACTTC CAWSRSGGEQYF
once TRBJ2-1 TRBD2 TRBV15 TGTGCCACCAGCGACCTGGCAGCGGGAGGAGACAATGAGCAGTTCTTC CATSDLAAGGDNEQFF
few TRBJ1-1 TRBD1 TRBV4-1 TGCGCCAGCAGCTTCCCGGGACAGGGCACTGAAGCTTTCTTT CASSFPGQGTEAFF
NA TRBJ1-4 NA TRBV5-1 TGCGCCAGCAGCGCCGGGTTGGAGGAAAAACTGTTTTTT CASSAGLEEKLFF
NA TRBJ2-3 TRBD2 TRBV5-6 TGTGCCAGCAGCTTGTCCAGCGGGAGCCATGATACGCAGTATTTT CASSLSSGSHDTQYF
NA TRBJ1-2 TRBD1 TRBV7-6 TGTGCCAGCAGCCCATCCGCGGGGACAGGGGGGGCCCACACCTTC CASSPSAGTGGAHTF
few TRBJ2-7 TRBD2 TRBV27 TGTGCCAGCAGTATGCCGGGACTACCGTCCTGGTCCTACGAGCAGTACTTC CASSMPGLPSWSYEQYF
NA TRBJ2-1 TRBD2 TRBV4-2 TGTGCCAGCAGCCTCCGACTAGCGGACCCCTACAATGAGCAGTTCTTC CASSLRLADPYNEQFF
once TRBJ1-2 TRBD1 TRBV12-5 TGTGCTAGTGGTTTGGTAGGGGGCCGCGGCTACACCTTC CASGLVGGRGYTF
NA TRBJ2-3 NA TRBV30 TGTGCCTGGAGTGACGGACAGAGTAGCACAGATACGCAGTATTTT CAWSDGQSSTDTQYF
few TRBJ2-3 NA TRBV6-4 TGTGCCAGCAGTGGCGGGAGCACAGATACGCAGTATTTT CASSGGSTDTQYF
NA TRBJ2-1 TRBD2 TRBV10-3 TGTGCCATGGGGTTAGACGGGACTAGCATTAACAATGAGCAGTTCTTC CAMGLDGTSINNEQFF
many TRBJ2-3 NA TRBV1 TGCACCAGCAGCCCAAAGCAGTATTTT CTSSPKQYF
NA TRBJ1-5 NA TRBV19 TGTGCCAGTAGTACCTACTCAACCAAGCCCCAGCATTTT CASSTYSTKPQHF
NA TRBJ2-1 NA TRBV4-2 TGTGCCAGCAGCCAAGGCCAACGGGAACTAAACTACAATGAGCAGTTCTTC CASSQGQRELNYNEQFF
few TRBJ2-1 NA TRBV18 TGTGCCGGAGGGTCTGAGCCTCGCAATGAGCAGTTCTTC CAGGSEPRNEQFF
NA TRBJ2-7 TRBD2 TRBV11-2 TGTGCCAGCAGCTTAGTGGGAGGGATCGACGAGCAGTACTTC CASSLVGGIDEQYF
NA TRBJ2-2 NA TRBV19 TGTGCCAGTAGAGACGGCCCCGGGGTTGGGGAGCTGTTTTTT CASRDGPGVGELFF
NA TRBJ1-2 NA TRBV19 TGTGCCAGTAGTGACGGGATGAAGAACTATGGCTACACCTTC CASSDGMKNYGYTF
once TRBJ2-7 TRBD1 TRBV9 TGTGCCAGCAGCGTAGGAGGACAGGGTATTTACGAGCAGTACTTC CASSVGGQGIYEQYF
NA TRBJ2-7 NA TRBV28 TGTGCCAGCATCTCCGGGACAAATAAGCAGTACTTC CASISGTNKQYF
NA TRBJ1-5 TRBD1 TRBV28 TGTGCCAGCAGTGGCGGGACAGGGTCCTATCAGCCCCAGCATTTT CASSGGTGSYQPQHF
once TRBJ1-3 NA TRBV5-6 TGTGCCAGCAGCTTGTACAGGGGAAACACCATATATTTT CASSLYRGNTIYF
NA TRBJ1-1 TRBD1 TRBV19 TGTGCCAGTAGTACCGGGACAGGGGTCGCTGAAGCTTTCTTT CASSTGTGVAEAFF
NA TRBJ2-1 NA TRBV27 TGTGCCAGCAGTTGGTCTAGCGCATACAATGAGCAGTTCTTC CASSWSSAYNEQFF
few TRBJ1-2 NA TRBV19 TGTGCCAGTAGGCCAGGGTTGGCTGGCTACACCTTC CASRPGLAGYTF